The 10 T cell receptor beta chains below all came from one sample that was sequenced in a study of T cells in women clearing cervical HPV infection (dated by TCRdb to the late 2010s). Libraries were prepared through the immunoSEQ multiplex PCR assay. Here the immuneACCESS table is served through TCRdb, limited to in-frame sequences with V and J called. Missing clones are a known gap in these copies; in checked studies unresolved V genes cover under half, and the rest lacks a known reason. The table for this sample shows tens of thousands of clones. The biggest ten clones account for 3.3% of the sample. Sequenced sample: blood buffy coat. The receptors were sampled from a woman between 18 and 69 years old with a cervical HPV16 infection that either progressed to CIN3+ or cleared (not recorded which).

As to this clone: The read ends 3 residues shy of where the CDR3 ends; the end is completed using the germline J gene. The chain carries TRBV19 and TRBJ1-1; tentatively, D is TRBD1 (5 bases). Looked up from germline, CDR1 is LNHDA and CDR2 is SQIVND (reference sequence). The CDR3 is 14 amino acids. Trimming removed 9 bases at V and 2 bases at J, with 16 bases between. The sequenced part of the CDR3 DNA is TGTGCCAGCTCGGTTGGGGCACGAAACACTGAA. Protein product: CASSVGARNTE. The full CDR3 reads CASSVGARNTEAFF.

With respect to this clone: The CDR3 end lies 3 residues beyond the end of the read and is filled in from the germline J gene. V usage is TRBV7-3 and J usage is TRBJ1-4, with D possibly matching TRBD1 (5 bases). V was trimmed by 2 bases and J by 8 bases, leaving 24 bases between them. Germline values: CDR1 SGHTA, CDR2 FQGTGA. The CDR3 sequence is 18 residues long. The CDR3 sequence: CASSLRSEEGRHWEKLFF. The sequenced CDR3 bases are TGTGCCAGCAGCTTACGGTCAGAAGAGGGGCGACATTGGGAAAAA.

The CDR3 DNA, read in part, is TGCAGTGCGGGGGCTGAACTCGGACAGTCTAATGAAAAA. It encodes CSAGAELGQSNEK. The whole CDR3 protein reads CSAGAELGQSNEKLFF. The rearrangement uses TRBV20-1 and TRBJ1-4, with a tentative D call TRBD1 (6 bases). Coverage ceases 3 residues before the CDR3 finishes, and the germline J gene fills in the end. Per the germline V gene, CDR1 is DFQATT and CDR2 is SNEGSKA (reference sequence). The CDR3 covers 16 residues. V was pared by 6 bases and J by 3 bases, with 20 bases between.

Details on this clone: The read falls 3 residues short of the CDR3 end, and the missing part is taken from the germline J gene. The J gene is TRBJ2-1, the V gene TRBV15, with D maybe TRBD2 (6 bases). This CDR3 has 18 residues. Germline V gene sequence: CDR1 LNHNV, CDR2 YYDKDF (reference sequence). Trimming stripped 1 base from V and 7 bases from J, with 23 bases between. The covered CDR3 bases are TGTGCCACCAGCAGAGGAGGGACTGGCGAGACGCCTGGAAATGAG. Amino acids: CATSRGGTGETPGNE. The whole CDR3 sequence is CATSRGGTGETPGNEQFF.

On this clone: The CDR3 is cut off 3 residues early in the read; its end comes from the germline J gene. The chain employs TRBV7-9 and TRBJ1-4; TRBD1 matches 7 bases. Germline V CDR1 and CDR2: SEHNR, FQNEAQ (reference sequence). The CDR3 extends over 11 amino acids. CDR3 sequence reads: CASSFRDRLFF. The CDR3 bases that were read are TGTGCCAGCAGCTTCCGGGACAGA.

As to this clone: The read finishes 3 residues shy of the CDR3 end, and the germline J gene is used to complete it. This chain links TRBV19 with TRBJ2-1; 7 bases agree with TRBD1. Trimming at V came to 5 bases and at J to 0 bases, leaving 1 base not matched to a gene. The CDR3 has 14 residues. Germline V gene sequence: CDR1 LNHDA, CDR2 SQIVND (reference sequence). The CDR3 is CASSWDSSYNEQFF. Partial CDR3 DNA: TGTGCCAGTAGTTGGGACAGCTCCTACAATGAG.

Regarding this clone: The read comes to an end 3 residues before the CDR3 does, leaving the germline J gene to fill in the end. The rearrangement joins TRBV6-2 or TRBV6-3 to TRBJ1-2; D gene unclear. V was shortened by 5 bases and J by 2 bases, with 6 bases between the two germline ends. Germline assignment: CDR1 MNHEY and CDR2 SVGEGT. The CDR3 consists of 12 residues. The covered CDR3 bases are TGTGCCAGCAGTCAGGTGAACTATGGC. Its translation is CASSQVNYG. The complete CDR3 reads CASSQVNYGYTF.

Regarding this clone: The sequence runs out 3 residues before the end of the CDR3; the remainder is reconstructed from the germline J gene. The V and J genes are TRBV5-1 and TRBJ1-2, with D maybe TRBD1 (5 bases). Germline values: CDR1 SGHRS, CDR2 YFSETQ. The CDR3 consists of 14 residues. The CDR3 sequence is CASSLAAAGNGYTF. The covered CDR3 bases are TGCGCCAGCAGCTTGGCCGCCGCAGGGAACGGC.

This CDR3 is CSASRQTLQNQPQHF. The covered CDR3 bases are TGCAGTGCTAGCAGACAGACCCTGCAAAATCAGCCC. The V and J genes are TRBV20-1 and TRBJ1-5, with a tentative D call TRBD1 (5 bases). The DNA ends 3 residues before the CDR3 does, and the rest of the CDR3 is filled in from the germline J gene. The germline V and J ends were trimmed by 3 bases and 4 bases, with 16 bases remaining between them. Germline-derived CDR1 and CDR2 are DFQATT and SNEGSKA (reference sequence). The CDR3 is 15 residues long.

Notes on this clone: The CDR3 end lies 3 residues beyond the end of the read and is filled in from the germline J gene. This chain uses TRBV30 with TRBJ2-4; 7 positions agree with TRBD2. From germline, CDR1 is GTSNPN and CDR2 SVGIG (reference sequence). The CDR3 covers 14 residues. CDR3 protein: CAWSRAGVYNDQYF. Incomplete CDR3 DNA: TGTGCCTGGAGTCGTGCGGGGGTTTACAATGAT.